This TCR beta chain was identified during a study of human T cells and chemical hapten exposure. The overall study: In the sensitization step, 2% DPC was placed on roughly 2 cm by roughly 2 cm of upper inner arm skin. Minor volume differences among pooled libraries chiefly drove per-sample TCR yield variation.

This clonotype was found a few times. Noted time point: patch test 2, 6 weeks after DPC sensitization. The treatment is: therapeutic diphenylcyclopropenone sensitization with weekly scalp DPC. TCRdb re-called the RACE reads with MiXCR, one entry per CDR3 protein. This sample carries about 84,000 distinct CDR3 sequences, about 9.4% of them seen once, and the ten largest clones take 5%. This receptor was obtained from a woman aged 50 to 60 with alopecia areata. Some clones in this sample may be carry-over from other donors' samples. The material sequenced was whole blood, taken in connection with sensitization to the hapten diphenylcyclopropenone (DPC).

The CDR3 loop is CASSPQASYGYTF. CDR3 sequence (DNA): TGTGCCAGCTCACCACAGGCTTCTTACGGCTACACCTTC. The rearrangement links TRBV18 to TRBJ1-2; D is uncertain. This CDR3 has 13 residues. V dropped 1 base and J dropped 8 bases, with 11 bases sitting between them. Germline CDR1 and CDR2: KGHSH and LQKENI.